The next 6 T cell receptor beta chains were all read from a single sample in a study of glioma-infiltrating T cells after dendritic cell vaccination. Described time point: after dendritic cell vaccination, including at tumor progression/relapse. Sequencing was performed with immunoSEQ multiplex PCR; in TCRdb, only in-frame clones are kept and a portion is missing. The top ten hold approximately 2% of the sample, which has around 90,000 clones, 70% to 90% seen once. Sequences were derived from blood, sampled after dendritic cell vaccination. The receptors here all came from a human donor with glioblastoma.

The chain employs TRBV25-1 and TRBJ1-2, with 8 bases matching TRBD1. The CDR3 loop spans 17 amino acids. Germline V gives CDR1 MGHDK, CDR2 SYGVNS. The trim removed 5 bases at V and 0 bases at J, leaving 11 bases unmatched. CDR3 bases: TGTGCCAGCAGTTTAGCAGGGGGCGCGGAGGCTAACTATGGCTACACCTTC. Translated: CASSLAGGAEANYGYTF.

This clone was picked up a small number of times. The chain is built from TRBV12-5 and TRBJ2-6; D is possibly TRBD1 (5 bases). The V gene lost 5 bases and the J gene lost 1 base, with 9 bases spanning the gap. Germline-derived CDR1 and CDR2 are LGHNT and FRNRAP. The CDR3 is 15 residues long. The CDR3: CASGTQGSGANVLTF. CDR3 coding DNA: TGTGCTAGTGGTACTCAGGGTTCTGGGGCCAACGTCCTGACTTTC.

In this sample, this clone turned up once. The chain couples TRBV30 to TRBJ2-7; the match to TRBD1 covers 7 bases. J gave up 6 bases and V 6 bases, and 5 bases lay outside the gene matches. The CDR3 is made up of 11 amino acids. The germline V gene has CDR1 GTSNPN and CDR2 SVGIG (reference sequence). CDR3 protein: CACKTGTEQYV. In DNA form, the CDR3 reads TGTGCCTGTAAGACAGGGACCGAGCAGTACGTC.

This sequence joins TRBV5-6 and TRBJ1-4; 7 nucleotides match TRBD1. The junction had 9 bases not matched to a gene; V was cut back by 4 bases and J by 0 bases. CDR3 size: 17 residues. The V gene's germline CDR1 is SGHDT and CDR2 YYEEEE. The CDR3 sequence: CASSPLGQLATNEKLFF. CDR3 DNA: TGTGCCAGCAGCCCGCTGGGACAGCTTGCAACTAATGAAAAACTGTTTTTT.

The rearrangement uses TRBV4-1 and TRBJ1-1; D is unclear. This CDR3 spans 15 amino acids. V was pared by 3 bases and J by 1 base, with 12 bases between. Germline lookup yields CDR1 MGHRA and CDR2 YSYEKL. The CDR3 sequence: CASSQILEGNTEAFF. Written as DNA, the CDR3 is TGCGCCAGCAGCCAGATCCTGGAGGGGAACACTGAAGCTTTCTTT.

The chain joins TRBV30 to TRBJ1-1; D unclear. Trimming removed 0 bases from V and 4 bases from J, with 12 bases in between. CDR1 and CDR2 (germline): GTSNPN, SVGIG (reference sequence). The CDR3 length is 14 residues. The CDR3 DNA sequence: TGTGCCTGGAGTGTACTGGGAGGAGGCACTGAAGCTTTCTTT. It specifies CAWSVLGGGTEAFF.